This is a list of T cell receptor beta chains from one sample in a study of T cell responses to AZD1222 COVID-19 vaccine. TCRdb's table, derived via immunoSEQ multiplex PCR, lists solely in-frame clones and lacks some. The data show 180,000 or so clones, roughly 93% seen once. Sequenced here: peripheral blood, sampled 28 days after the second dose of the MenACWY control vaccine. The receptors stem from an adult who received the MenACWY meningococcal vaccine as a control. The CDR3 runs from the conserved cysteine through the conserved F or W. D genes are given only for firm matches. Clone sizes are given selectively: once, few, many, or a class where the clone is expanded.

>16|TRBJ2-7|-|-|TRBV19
CATSGIQRKGSYEQYF
TGTGCCACCAGTGGGATCCAACGAAAAGGCTCCTACGAGCAGTACTTC
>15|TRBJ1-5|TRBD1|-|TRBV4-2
CASSLNQGQNQPQHF
TGTGCCAGCAGCCTAAACCAGGGACAGAATCAGCCCCAGCATTTT
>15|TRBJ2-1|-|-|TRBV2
CASSFEDRRGYEQFF
TGTGCCAGCAGTTTCGAGGACAGGAGGGGATATGAGCAGTTCTTC
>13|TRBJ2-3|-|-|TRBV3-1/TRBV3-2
CASSPTETDTQYF
TGTGCCAGCAGCCCCACAGAGACAGATACGCAGTATTTT
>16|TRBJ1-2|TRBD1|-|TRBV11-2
CASSTRTGALNYGYTF
TGTGCCAGCAGTACAAGGACAGGGGCCCTTAACTATGGCTACACCTTC
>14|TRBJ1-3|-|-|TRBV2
CASSVSGAGNTIYF
TGTGCCAGCAGTGTGTCAGGGGCTGGAAACACCATATATTTT
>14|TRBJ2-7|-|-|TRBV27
CASRVQGGAGEQYF
TGTGCCAGCAGGGTCCAGGGGGGGGCAGGGGAGCAGTACTTC
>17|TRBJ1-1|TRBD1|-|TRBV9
CASSVATGGQGETEAFF
TGTGCCAGCAGCGTAGCTACGGGGGGACAGGGGGAGACTGAAGCTTTCTTT
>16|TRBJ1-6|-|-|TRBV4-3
CASSQGGTEYNSPLHF
TGCGCCAGCAGCCAGGGGGGGACGGAGTATAATTCACCCCTCCACTTT
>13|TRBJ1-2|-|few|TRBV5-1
CASSHPGENGYTF
TGCGCCAGCAGTCATCCAGGGGAAAATGGCTACACCTTC
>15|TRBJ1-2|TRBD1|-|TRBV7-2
CASSLEYGTGYGYTF
TGTGCCAGCAGCTTAGAGTACGGGACAGGGTATGGCTACACCTTC
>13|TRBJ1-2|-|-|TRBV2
CASNPGRSYGYTF
TGTGCCAGCAACCCCGGGCGGTCCTATGGCTACACCTTC
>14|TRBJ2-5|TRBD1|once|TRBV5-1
CASSNPGQQETQYF
TGCGCCAGCAGCAATCCGGGACAGCAAGAGACCCAGTACTTC
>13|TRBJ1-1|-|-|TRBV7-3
CASSLSRNTEAFF
TGTGCCAGCAGCTTATCGAGGAACACTGAAGCTTTCTTT
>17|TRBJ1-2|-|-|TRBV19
CASSTTPPGHGGRGYTF
TGTGCCAGTAGTACAACACCCCCGGGACACGGAGGCAGGGGCTACACCTTC
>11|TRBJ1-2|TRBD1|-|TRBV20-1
CSSRTGYGYTF
TGCAGTTCCAGGACAGGCTATGGCTACACCTTC
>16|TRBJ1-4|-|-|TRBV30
CAWSVPLTSGGEKLFF
TGTGCCTGGAGTGTACCCCTTACATCGGGGGGTGAAAAACTGTTTTTT
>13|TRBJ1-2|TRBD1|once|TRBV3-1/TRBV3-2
CASSQLAGGGYTF
TGTGCCAGCAGCCAGCTGGCAGGGGGCGGCTACACCTTC
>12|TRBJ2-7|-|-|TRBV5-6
CASSLEGREQYF
TGTGCCAGCAGCTTGGAAGGTCGCGAGCAGTACTTC
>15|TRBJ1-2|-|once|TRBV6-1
CASSEATGANYGYTF
TGTGCCAGCAGTGAGGCTACAGGAGCTAACTATGGCTACACCTTC
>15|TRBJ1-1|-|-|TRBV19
CASSIGRGGFTEAFF
TGTGCCAGTAGTATAGGCAGGGGTGGTTTTACTGAAGCTTTCTTT
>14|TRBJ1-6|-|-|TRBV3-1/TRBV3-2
CASSQTRARSPLHF
TGTGCCAGCAGCCAGACCCGGGCACGATCACCCCTCCACTTT
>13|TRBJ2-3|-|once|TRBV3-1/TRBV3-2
CASSRGHTDTQYF
TGTGCCAGCAGCCGTGGACACACAGATACGCAGTATTTT
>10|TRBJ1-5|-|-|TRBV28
CASSDQPQHF
TGTGCCAGCAGCGATCAGCCCCAGCATTTT
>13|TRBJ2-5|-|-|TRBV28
CASGLTGQETQYF
TGTGCCAGCGGGCTCACGGGCCAAGAGACCCAGTACTTC
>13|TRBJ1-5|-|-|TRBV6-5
CATRADPNQPQHF
TGTGCCACCCGGGCGGACCCCAATCAGCCCCAGCATTTT
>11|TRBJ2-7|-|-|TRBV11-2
CASSPNYEQYF
TGTGCCAGCAGCCCCAATTACGAGCAGTACTTC
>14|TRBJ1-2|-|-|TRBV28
CASSPPYNNYGYTF
TGTGCCAGCAGTCCCCCCTATAATAACTATGGCTACACCTTC
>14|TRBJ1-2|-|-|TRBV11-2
CASSLATANYGYTF
TGTGCCAGCAGCTTAGCAACAGCTAACTATGGCTACACCTTC
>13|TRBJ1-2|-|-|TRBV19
CATNFGRGDGYTF
TGTGCCACCAACTTCGGACGGGGAGACGGCTACACCTTC
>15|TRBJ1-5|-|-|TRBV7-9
CAVRGGHESNQPQHF
TGTGCTGTGAGAGGGGGGCACGAGAGCAATCAGCCCCAGCATTTT
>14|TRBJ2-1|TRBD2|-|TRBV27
CASSWGGGAWEQFF
TGTGCCAGCAGTTGGGGCGGGGGGGCCTGGGAGCAGTTCTTC
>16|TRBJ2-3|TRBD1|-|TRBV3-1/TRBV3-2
CASSQAGTGVPDTQYF
TGTGCCAGCAGCCAAGCCGGGACAGGGGTGCCAGATACGCAGTATTTT
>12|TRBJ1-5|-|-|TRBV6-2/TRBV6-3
CASSFGNQPQHF
TGTGCCAGCAGTTTCGGCAATCAGCCCCAGCATTTT
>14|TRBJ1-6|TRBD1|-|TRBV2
CASSRTGRNSPLHF
TGTGCCAGTTCCCGGACAGGCCGTAATTCACCCCTCCACTTT
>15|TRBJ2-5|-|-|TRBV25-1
CASRSSGARGETQYF
TGTGCCAGCAGGAGTAGCGGAGCAAGAGGAGAGACCCAGTACTTC
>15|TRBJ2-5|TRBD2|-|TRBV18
CASSSGSGAQETQYF
TGTGCCAGCTCAAGTGGTAGCGGGGCCCAAGAGACCCAGTACTTC
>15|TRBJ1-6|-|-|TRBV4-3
CASSQVGDGNSPLHF
TGCGCCAGCAGCCAAGTGGGGGACGGTAATTCACCCCTCCACTTT
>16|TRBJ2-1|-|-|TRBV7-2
CASSLSLGRGSGEQFF
TGTGCCAGCAGCCTGTCCCTCGGGCGGGGATCAGGTGAGCAGTTCTTC
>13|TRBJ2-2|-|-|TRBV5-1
CASSLTNTGELFF
TGCGCCAGCAGCTTGACGAACACCGGGGAGCTGTTTTTT
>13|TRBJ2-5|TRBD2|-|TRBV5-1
CASSLDPSGGQYF
TGCGCCAGCAGCTTGGATCCTAGCGGGGGTCAGTACTTC
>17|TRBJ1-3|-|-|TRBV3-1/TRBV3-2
CASSQGLVRISGNTIYF
TGTGCCAGCAGCCAGGGGCTTGTCAGAATCTCTGGAAACACCATATATTTT
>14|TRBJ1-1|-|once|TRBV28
CASSLTVLNTEAFF
TGTGCCAGCAGTCTGACTGTCCTGAACACTGAAGCTTTCTTT
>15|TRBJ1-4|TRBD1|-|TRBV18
CASSPRTGREEKLFF
TGTGCCAGCTCACCTAGGACAGGGCGGGAGGAAAAACTGTTTTTT
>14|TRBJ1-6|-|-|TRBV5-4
CASSLEGPGAPLHF
TGTGCCAGCAGCTTGGAAGGTCCGGGGGCACCCCTCCACTTT